The source of this T cell receptor beta chain is a study of cytomegalovirus exposure and HLA in healthy donors. As to this clone: Its antigen is undetermined.

PCR involved 60 Vbeta and 13 Jbeta primers. Some clones are missing from TCRdb's copy, which holds only in-frame ones; the method was immunoSEQ multiplex PCR. The profile shows 200,000 to 250,000 clones, about 77% of them singletons. With 0 bases clipped from V and 8 bases from J, the junction kept 4 bases outside the gene matches. CDR1 and CDR2 (germline): MNHNY, SVGAGI (reference sequence). CDR3 length: 14 residues. Whole-study results and caveats: As immune exposure information, only CMV serostatus was available. Among TCR sequences, most were rare, though some public TCRs appeared in many donors.

The receptor was isolated from a woman aged 25-40 years in good health and CMV-seronegative. The sample comprised PBMCs. The chain joins TRBV6-6 to TRBJ1-2; TRBD1 matches at 9 bases. The CDR3 sequence: CASSYSTGGDGYTF. Written as DNA, the CDR3 is TGTGCCAGCAGTTACTCTACAGGGGGCGACGGCTACACCTTC.